The following is a T cell receptor beta chain sequence with its context. These data originate in a study of technical replicates of blood from a handful of donors. TCRdb keeps only in-frame clones here, not all; method: immunoSEQ multiplex PCR. The sample contains about 76,000 clones, 91% of which appear only once. Per the germline V gene, CDR1 is SGHDT and CDR2 is YYEEEE. Trimming cost V 8 bases and J 3 bases, with 11 bases left between them. The CDR3 totals 12 residues. V gene TRBV5-6 combines with J gene TRBJ1-1; D gene unclear. This clonotype was obtained from a human donor in good health. What was sequenced was T cells isolated from PBMCs. DNA of the CDR3: TGTGCCAGTCGTGCCGGGTACACTGAAGCTTTCTTT. Protein: CASRAGYTEAFF.